This T cell receptor beta chain emerged from a study of T cell clones after liver transplantation (dated by TCRdb to about 2019). Broadly, across the study: ITN030ST, the source of the samples, was a randomized trial that attempted immunosuppression withdrawal within 2 years of liver transplantation. To count as tolerant, a recipient had to stay completely off immunosuppression for at least one year without liver enzymes climbing beyond twice the upper limit of normal. Blood samples were collected pre-transplant, then pre-randomization ahead of withdrawal, and finally post-randomization once withdrawal had either been completed or failed. As an antigen-independent comparator for donor-reactive sequences, third party-reactive TCRbeta sequences were also identified from pre-transplant MLRs. Three of the eight recipients were HCV-positive; the others were transplanted for non-autoimmune, non-viral indications. The subjects received no induction therapy and were kept on standard immunosuppression until randomization at 12-24 months post-transplant. The studied cohort comprised 8 liver transplant recipients, 3 classified as tolerant and 5 as non-tolerant. Donor-reactive T cell clones were identified by TCRbeta sequencing following a pre-transplant mixed lymphocyte reaction and were subsequently tracked in post-transplant blood.

Unstimulated PBMCs, after thawing, were stained for CD3, CD4 and CD8 and then FACS-sorted into CD3+CD4+ and CD3+CD8+ populations. All 8 studied subjects were randomized to withdrawal of immunosuppression. The Qiagen DNeasy Blood and Tissue Kit was used for isolation of genomic DNA. Study-wide conclusions, independent of this receptor: When repertoire turnover was taken into account, detection of donor-reactive sequences was significantly reduced in 7 of 8 subjects for CD4 and in 8 of 8 subjects for CD8. Conclusions were preliminary, limited by small, heterogeneous patient numbers and non-standardized post-transplant time points. Since no allograft tissue specimens were available, donor-reactive T cells may have migrated into the graft instead of being deleted. Donor-reactive sequences declined more than third party-reactive ones, suggesting partial antigen-specific deletion unrelated to withdrawal success. Low numbers of available donor cells limited the measurable donor-reactive repertoire in a couple of subjects. Circulating donor-reactive CD4 TCRbeta sequences fell significantly post-transplant in most of the 8 subjects, irrespective of tolerance or HCV status.

High-throughput TCRbeta CDR3 sequencing of frozen genomic DNA was performed by immunoSEQ, with PCR amplification, mapping, bias correction and internal controls included. The paper's processing steps were these. Productive rearrangements were kept, and unique TCRbeta sequences were defined by CDR3 nucleotide sequence plus V and J gene. A sequence counted as donor-reactive only if the sequence showed at least 5-fold expansion in CFSE-low cells compared with unstimulated pre-transplant cells and had a frequency of at least 0.01%. Per-subject minimum frequency thresholds, based on the lowest-template unstimulated sample, ensured at least 90% detection power. Jensen-Shannon divergence between the top 1000 TCRbeta sequences post-transplant and pre-transplant was used to measure repertoire turnover. Changes in detection of donor-reactive sequences were tested with two-sided Fisher's exact tests. What TCRdb holds here is the immuneACCESS table cut down to in-frame rearrangements. Part of the clones is not present; checked against another copy, under half of the missing clones reflect an unresolved V gene, and the others are unexplained. V and J calls and clone size are as listed in that table; D and trimming were resolved from the DNA. The sample table contains some 110,000 clones; only one count was recorded for approximately 90% of them. The ten largest clones capture roughly 0.8% of the sample.

In the case of this clone: Its antigen is not yet known. Nothing much larger sits one base from this clone, and base qualities are not available.

V is cut by 6 bases and J by 4 bases, and the space between the germline ends is 13 bases. From a lookup of the germline V gene, CDR1 and CDR2 are MDHEN and SYDVKM. Counted from cysteine to phenylalanine, this CDR3 has 14 amino acids. Just CDR3 DNA is preserved here, 42 bases in frame from base 1. The chain joins TRBV28 to TRBJ1-3; perhaps TRBD1 is the D gene, with 5 bases matching. This specimen was CD4+ T cells from blood, taken 12 months after liver transplant. The TCR originated in a human patient who received a liver transplant. Some T cells may derive from the graft donor when a transplant has been performed. The DNA is TGTGCCAGCAGCAGAGGGCCAGGGGGAAACACCATATATTTT. This is translated as CASSRGPGGNTIYF.